This is a list of T cell receptor beta chains from one sample in a study of blood T cell repertoires in COVID-19. Assay: immunoSEQ multiplex PCR; the TCRdb copy retains only in-frame clones and omits some. The sample has 360,000 or so clones; roughly 89% are singletons. The sequencing input was PBMCs or T cells enriched from blood (not recorded which). The receptors stem from a woman aged 30 to 39 who had recovered from COVID-19. CDR3s leave out the opening cysteine and the closing phenylalanine or tryptophan.

>TRBJ2-1|TRBV7-3
ASSLSAGFYNEQF
>TRBJ2-7|TRBV5-5
ASSLWDNEQY
>TRBJ2-1|TRBV6-5
ASSYSSPGGEQF
>TRBJ1-2|TRBV6-5
ASSNTGFYGYT
>TRBJ2-3|TRBV7-7
ASSLGGLATDTQY
>TRBJ2-2|TRBV6-5
ASRSGQFHTGELF
>TRBJ2-1|TRBV7-3
ASSNSRTGDKF
>TRBJ2-1|TRBV5-1
ASTWTGLAQSNEQF
>TRBJ2-7|TRBV24-1
ATSDPGGNEQY
>TRBJ1-5|TRBV3-1/TRBV3-2
ASSYRRGQPQH
>TRBJ2-2|TRBV4-1
ASSQEGTSGSGGELF
>TRBJ2-7|TRBV5-1
ASSPDAGVTSYEQY
>TRBJ1-1|TRBV14
ASSQGPLGVPPLGTEAF
>TRBJ1-1|TRBV30
AWSVLSNANTEAF
>TRBJ2-5|TRBV10-2
ASSESVGGPGETQY
>TRBJ2-1|TRBV15
ATSREAAVTSYNEQF
>TRBJ2-1|TRBV9
ASSVDPGGSYNEQF
>TRBJ1-5|TRBV30
AWSSGTVSNQPQH
>TRBJ1-6|TRBV27
ASSLYGTGRYSPLH
>TRBJ2-7|TRBV6-2/TRBV6-3
ASSYPPTGDYEQY
>TRBJ1-2|TRBV5-1
ASTLGATKANYGYT
>TRBJ2-6|TRBV19
ASSIEDRGVQRSGANVLT
>TRBJ2-7|TRBV28
ASSPLRDTYEQY
>TRBJ2-3|TRBV7-2
ASSLVSGKGTDTQY
>TRBJ2-1|TRBV2
ASSVDGSSYNEQF
>TRBJ1-2|TRBV5-8
ASSLVFSGYT
>TRBJ1-1|TRBV18
ASSPGTGTEAF
>TRBJ2-1|TRBV4-3
ASSQSPHAGGRNEQF
>TRBJ1-2|TRBV12-3/TRBV12-4
ASSDLGYGYT
>TRBJ1-4|TRBV6-6
ASRGTGVSTNEKLF
>TRBJ1-2|TRBV28
ASSFPRAYGYT
>TRBJ1-2|TRBV13
ASSLGLSGKPNYGYT
>TRBJ2-1|TRBV29-1
SVGETGADNEQF
>TRBJ2-1|TRBV5-1
ASSSQPPMGRGYNEQF
>TRBJ2-7|TRBV7-2
ASSFPPGVPSYEQY
>TRBJ2-1|TRBV6-1
ASSEGGGGVDEQF
>TRBJ1-5|TRBV30
AWSVSVGNQPQH
>TRBJ2-7|TRBV28
ASSFGQGWYEQY
>TRBJ2-7|TRBV30
AWRDGTGGDR
>TRBJ1-1|TRBV6-2/TRBV6-3
ASSYMSLGQANTEAF
>TRBJ2-7|TRBV5-1
ASSHRQGFYEQY
>TRBJ1-1|TRBV6-6
ASSYSRTRGTEAF
>TRBJ1-5|TRBV2
ASTSDRGSNQPQH
>TRBJ2-2|TRBV7-9
ASSSDGQGNTGELF
>TRBJ2-7|TRBV27
ASRHSGGRIPYEQY
>TRBJ2-3|TRBV5-1
ASTMGGNLRTYTDTQY
>TRBJ1-3|TRBV11-2
ASSITALSSGNTIY
>TRBJ1-6|TRBV9
ASSLRPGENSPLH
>TRBJ1-2|TRBV6-5
ASSTDRGEGYGYT
>TRBJ1-2|TRBV4-2
ASSHKKGPGIEGYT
>TRBJ2-7|TRBV10-2
ASSEPPESYEQY
>TRBJ1-5|TRBV5-1
ASSSLPRGSNQPQH
>TRBJ2-7|TRBV6-2/TRBV6-3
ASSYPGTGNSEQY